This T cell receptor beta chain was captured in a study of T cell repertoires in cytomegalovirus infection. Whole-study context: Indicated by public TCR beta signatures were CMV infection and matching HLA type.

As regards this clonotype: The antigen remains undetermined.

Findings and limits, study-wide: Clonotype analysis showed dominance of the ex vivo response by HLA-C-restricted CMV-specific TCR beta clonotypes.

Germline V gene sequence: CDR1 LGHDT, CDR2 YNNKEL (reference sequence). Deletions cut 6 bases from V and 2 bases from J, with 10 bases between. The CDR3 totals 13 residues. TCRdb used MiXCR to reprocess the reads, holding one entry per CDR3 protein. Of roughly 60,000 distinct CDR3 sequences in the sample, roughly 32% were seen once. This clonotype was sampled from a human donor in good health (CMV status not recorded). Some clones in this sample may be carry-over from other donors' samples. The chain carries TRBV3-1 and TRBJ2-5, with a possible D match to TRBD1 (5 bases). The specimen was PBMCs, sequenced either directly or after in vitro stimulation (not recorded which). This CDR3 reads CASRYYRQETQYF. CDR3 DNA sequence: TGTGCCAGCAGGTATTACAGGCAAGAGACCCAGTACTTC.